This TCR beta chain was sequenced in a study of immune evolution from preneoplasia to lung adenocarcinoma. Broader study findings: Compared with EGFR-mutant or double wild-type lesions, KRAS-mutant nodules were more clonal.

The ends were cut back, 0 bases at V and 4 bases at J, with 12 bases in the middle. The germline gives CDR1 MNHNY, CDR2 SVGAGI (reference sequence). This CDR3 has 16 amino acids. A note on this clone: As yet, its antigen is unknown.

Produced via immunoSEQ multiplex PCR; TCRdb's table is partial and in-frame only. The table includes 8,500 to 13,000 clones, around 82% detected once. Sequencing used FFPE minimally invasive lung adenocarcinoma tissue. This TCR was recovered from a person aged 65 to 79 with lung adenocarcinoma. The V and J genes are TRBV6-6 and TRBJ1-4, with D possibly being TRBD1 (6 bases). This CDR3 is CASSYSQGSDNEKLFF. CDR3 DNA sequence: TGTGCCAGCAGTTACTCACAGGGTTCGGATAATGAAAAACTGTTTTTT.